These T cell receptor beta chains were read from a single sample in a study of T cell repertoires in ileal Crohn's disease. The method was immunoSEQ multiplex PCR; TCRdb's version includes in-frame clones alone and lacks a portion of them. This sample has tens of thousands of clones, with about 89% found just once. Sequences were obtained from ileal tissue. The origin of the receptors is an adult with Crohn's disease. CDR3s include the opening cysteine and the closing phenylalanine or tryptophan. D genes are given only for firm matches. Size tells how often a clone was seen (once, few, many) or the class of an expanded clone, and some rows leave it out.

few	TRBD2	TRBV5-6	TRBJ2-1	CASSRIAGVDEQFF	TGTGCCAGCAGCAGGATAGCGGGGGTTGATGAGCAGTTCTTC
.	.	TRBV13	TRBJ1-1	CASSPFGGVNTEAFF	TGTGCCAGCAGCCCCTTCGGGGGGGTGAACACTGAAGCTTTCTTT
.	TRBD1	TRBV11-2	TRBJ1-4	CASSRGQSGEKLFF	TGTGCCAGCAGCCGGGGACAGAGTGGCGAAAAACTGTTTTTT
.	TRBD1	TRBV2	TRBJ2-3	CASIGTGTDTQYF	TGTGCCAGCATAGGGACAGGCACAGATACGCAGTATTTT
.	.	TRBV18	TRBJ1-2	CASSPGLQGHGYTF	TGTGCCAGCTCACCAGGGCTTCAGGGCCATGGCTACACCTTC
.	TRBD2	TRBV7-9	TRBJ2-3	CASSLARTSGSTDTQYF	TGTGCCAGCAGCTTAGCGCGGACTAGCGGGAGCACAGATACGCAGTATTTT
.	.	TRBV10-2	TRBJ2-2	CASSGKRVDTTGELFF	TGCGCCAGCAGCGGTAAGAGGGTCGATACCACCGGGGAGCTGTTTTTT
.	TRBD1	TRBV5-6	TRBJ2-5	CASSGTVLETQYF	TGTGCCAGCAGCGGGACAGTATTAGAGACCCAGTACTTC
.	TRBD1	TRBV19	TRBJ1-1	CASTKIQGMAFF	TGTGCCAGTACCAAAATACAGGGGATGGCTTTCTTT
.	TRBD1	TRBV19	TRBJ2-1	CASSGRTGGNEQFF	TGTGCCAGTAGTGGACGGACAGGAGGTAATGAGCAGTTCTTC
.	.	TRBV9	TRBJ2-1	CASSVGSLTGTSYNEQFF	TGTGCCAGCAGCGTAGGGTCACTTACAGGGACGTCCTACAATGAGCAGTTCTTC
.	.	TRBV7-2	TRBJ2-3	CASSATRGQTQYF	TGTGCCAGCAGCGCGACCAGGGGTCAGACGCAGTATTTT
.	TRBD1	TRBV7-3	TRBJ1-3	CASSPQGAAGNTIYF	TGTGCCAGCAGCCCACAGGGGGCAGCAGGAAACACCATATATTTT
.	.	TRBV6-5	TRBJ2-7	CASSYFGGRPDEQYF	TGTGCCAGCAGTTACTTCGGGGGGCGCCCGGACGAGCAGTACTTC
.	.	TRBV14	TRBJ2-5	CASSQDSWSSSTQYF	TGTGCCAGCAGCCAAGATTCTTGGTCCTCGAGTACCCAGTACTTC
few	.	TRBV2	TRBJ1-1	CASRRTENTEAFF	TGTGCCAGCAGGAGGACAGAGAACACTGAAGCTTTCTTT
.	.	TRBV5-4	TRBJ1-6	CASSFREKPYSPLHF	TGTGCCAGCAGCTTCCGGGAGAAGCCCTATTCACCCCTCCACTTT
.	.	TRBV7-2	TRBJ1-1	CASSMRLAGGTEAFF	TGTGCCAGCAGCATGAGACTCGCGGGGGGAACTGAAGCTTTCTTT
once	TRBD2	TRBV30	TRBJ2-3	CAWSVLSGSLTDTQYF	TGTGCCTGGAGTGTACTTAGCGGGAGCCTCACAGATACGCAGTATTTT
.	.	TRBV5-1	TRBJ1-1	CASSLNQGMSTEAFF	TGCGCCAGCAGCTTGAATCAGGGCATGAGCACTGAAGCTTTCTTT
.	TRBD2	TRBV15	TRBJ2-1	CATSRPSDGRNRNEQFF	TGTGCCACCAGCAGACCCTCTGACGGGAGGAACCGCAATGAGCAGTTCTTC
.	.	TRBV27	TRBJ2-5	CASSPTQITTEETQYF	TGTGCCAGCAGTCCGACTCAGATTACGACGGAAGAGACCCAGTACTTC
.	.	TRBV27	TRBJ2-4	CASSPRQIAKNIQYF	TGTGCCAGCAGTCCCAGACAGATAGCCAAAAACATTCAGTACTTC
.	.	TRBV11-2	TRBJ1-3	CASSLNPQSGNTIYF	TGTGCCAGCAGCTTAAATCCCCAATCTGGAAACACCATATATTTT
.	TRBD1	TRBV2	TRBJ1-1	CASTGTGEGKAFF	TGTGCCAGTACCGGGACAGGGGAAGGTAAAGCTTTCTTT
.	TRBD1	TRBV27	TRBJ1-2	CASSLTWPGGAEGYTF	TGTGCCAGCAGTTTAACTTGGCCAGGGGGCGCAGAAGGCTACACCTTC
.	.	TRBV7-7	TRBJ2-2	CASSLAEAGELFF	TGTGCTAGCAGCTTAGCTGAGGCCGGGGAGCTGTTTTTT
once	.	TRBV28	TRBJ1-1	CASVTPSYDGRELNTEAFF	TGTGCCAGCGTAACACCGTCTTATGATGGCAGGGAATTAAACACTGAAGCTTTCTTT
.	TRBD1	TRBV30	TRBJ1-1	CAWSSRQGRGAFF	TGTGCCTGGAGTTCCCGACAGGGGCGAGGAGCTTTCTTT
medium-sized	.	TRBV6-6	TRBJ2-7	CASSSFSDEQYF	TGTGCCAGCAGTTCCTTTTCGGACGAGCAGTACTTC
.	TRBD1	TRBV19	TRBJ1-5	CASSSPGTGTQPQHF	TGTGCCAGTAGTTCGCCCGGGACAGGGACTCAGCCCCAGCATTTT
.	TRBD1	TRBV28	TRBJ1-1	CASSRTGKDTEAFF	TGTGCCAGCAGTCGGACAGGGAAAGACACTGAAGCTTTCTTT
few	.	TRBV7-2	TRBJ1-2	CASSLQGPLGGYTF	TGTGCCAGCAGCCTACAGGGACCCCTCGGCGGCTACACCTTC
.	.	TRBV5-6	TRBJ1-1	CASSLLRENTEAFF	TGTGCCAGCAGCTTGTTGCGGGAGAACACTGAAGCTTTCTTT
.	TRBD1	TRBV19	TRBJ2-7	CASRDRYYEQYF	TGTGCCAGCCGGGACAGATACTACGAGCAGTACTTC
.	.	TRBV7-7	TRBJ2-2	CASSSRRGDMNTGELFF	TGTGCTAGCAGCTCTCGTCGGGGGGACATGAACACCGGGGAGCTGTTTTTT
once	TRBD2	TRBV5-1	TRBJ2-3	CASSLGLAAFTDTQYF	TGCGCCAGCAGCCTAGGACTAGCGGCATTCACAGATACGCAGTATTTT
.	.	TRBV11-3	TRBJ2-5	CASSDQVWAETQYF	TGTGCCAGCAGCGATCAGGTTTGGGCAGAGACCCAGTACTTC
.	TRBD2	TRBV10-3	TRBJ2-7	CAISPRLAEEQYF	TGTGCCATCAGTCCCCGACTAGCGGAAGAGCAGTACTTC
.	TRBD1	TRBV6-5	TRBJ1-1	CASSYSGTANTEAFF	TGTGCCAGCAGTTACTCGGGGACAGCGAACACTGAAGCTTTCTTT
few	.	TRBV14	TRBJ1-1	CASSQRPGGLTNTEAFF	TGTGCCAGCAGCCAACGTCCGGGAGGATTAACGAACACTGAAGCTTTCTTT
.	TRBD1	TRBV27	TRBJ1-1	CASSFRDRGAEAFF	TGTGCCAGCAGTTTCAGGGACAGGGGAGCTGAAGCTTTCTTT
.	TRBD2	TRBV7-2	TRBJ2-1	CASSLPSGYFDEQFF	TGTGCCAGCAGCTTACCTAGCGGTTACTTCGATGAGCAGTTCTTC
.	.	TRBV27	TRBJ1-4	CASSFRAGEKLFF	TGTGCCAGCAGTTTCAGGGCTGGGGAAAAACTGTTTTTT
.	.	TRBV7-2	TRBJ1-5	CASSLDPGMHQPQHF	TGTGCCAGCAGCTTAGACCCCGGGATGCATCAGCCCCAGCATTTT